This record concerns one T cell receptor (beta chain) sequence. The antigen is not known. The data were taken from a study of glioma-infiltrating T cells. Findings and caveats of the study: CDR3 overlap between tissue and blood was very small. Non-neoplastic patients had below-expected tissue-blood divergence, while all gliomas exceeded expectation.

Germline CDR1 and CDR2: GTSNPN and SVGIG (reference sequence). There are 13 residues in the CDR3. Losses at the gene ends were 2 bases for V and 7 bases for J; bases not matched to a gene: 5. The iRepertoire nested amplicon-rescue multiplex PCR amplified TCR alpha and beta CDR3s from RNA. Input was roughly 85-450 ng of tissue mRNA or PBMC total RNA. TCRdb re-analysed the multiplex PCR reads in MiXCR, keeping a single row per CDR3 protein. This sample has about 110,000 distinct CDR3 sequences, with 25% found just once. This chain connects TRBV30 to TRBJ1-5, with TRBD1 matching over 7 bases. This TCR derives from a human donor with low-grade glioma or glioblastoma, undergoing nonglioma brain surgery, or in good health (not recorded which). The specimen was glioma tissue, nonneoplastic brain tissue, or PBMCs (not recorded which). The DNA for the CDR3 is TGTGCCTGGAGTCACCAGGGGGTCCAGCCCCAGCATTTT. As protein: CAWSHQGVQPQHF.